The 26 T cell receptor beta chains listed next were all sequenced from one sample in a study of patients and donors after allogeneic stem cell transplantation. TCRdb reanalysed the RT-PCR reads using MiXCR and keeps one entry per CDR3 protein. The repertoire holds fewer than 75,000 distinct CDR3 sequences, 10% to 15% seen once, with around 33% in the top ten. Input material: blood, either unsorted or a sorted T cell fraction (not recorded which). The receptors stem from a human donor who was either an allogeneic HSCT recipient or a stem cell or donor lymphocyte infusion donor (not recorded which). It is not recorded whose cells these are; they may come from a transplant donor.

This clonotype has only one observation. The rearrangement links TRBV29-1 to TRBJ2-5; 7 positions agree with TRBD2. CDR3 length: 13 residues. Trimming at V came to 1 base and at J to 5 bases, leaving 4 bases not matched to a gene. CDR1 is SQVTM and CDR2 is ANQGSEA in the germline V gene. CDR3 DNA sequence: TGCAGCGTTGAAGGGGGAGGGGTGGAGACCCAGTACTTC. Translating gives CSVEGGGVETQYF.

Only a few counts were recorded for this clonotype. The chain carries TRBV29-1 and TRBJ2-7; D unresolved. V was trimmed by 0 bases and J by 3 bases, leaving 12 bases between them. The CDR3 runs to 14 residues. Germline CDR1 SQVTM, CDR2 ANQGSEA. This CDR3 reads CSVEDASPGYEQYF. In DNA, the CDR3 is TGCAGCGTTGAAGACGCCAGTCCGGGCTACGAGCAGTACTTC.

V usage is TRBV3-1 and J usage is TRBJ2-3; D is undetermined. CDR1 and CDR2 from the germline V gene are LGHDT and YNNKEL (reference sequence). V shed 1 base and J shed 4 bases, with 6 bases lying between them. The CDR3 totals 13 residues. As DNA, the CDR3 is TGTGCCAGCAGCCAAGGGGGTTCAGATACGCAGTATTTT. Its translation is CASSQGGSDTQYF.

This clonotype has only a few counts. The chain joins TRBV30 to TRBJ1-4; D is ambiguous. V gave up 0 bases and J gave up 0 bases, with 8 bases separating them. CDR1 and CDR2 (germline): GTSNPN, SVGIG (reference sequence). The CDR3 runs 15 residues. CDR3 sequence reads: CAWSVLLATNEKLFF. The CDR3 DNA is TGTGCCTGGAGTGTACTGCTTGCAACTAATGAAAAACTGTTTTTT.

This clonotype was detected many times. J is TRBJ2-3 and V is TRBV12-3 or TRBV12-4, with TRBD1 matching over 7 bases. This CDR3 is built from 12 residues. The V gene end was trimmed by 5 bases and the J gene end by 14 bases; junction bases not matched to a gene: 10. CDR3 in DNA: TGTGCCAGCAGTAGTAGACAGGGTTCACCGTATTTT. It translates to CASSSRQGSPYF.

The rearrangement uses TRBV12-5 and TRBJ2-2; no definite D call. This CDR3 has 12 residues. Trimming pared 7 bases from V and 7 bases from J, leaving 10 bases between. Germline V gives CDR1 LGHNT, CDR2 FRNRAP. Here the CDR3 DNA reads TGTGCTAGTGCTATCGGAGTCGGGGAGCTGTTTTTT. This codes for CASAIGVGELFF.

This clonotype showed up many times. This sequence joins TRBV10-2 and TRBJ2-3; possibly TRBD1 for D (5 bases). Germline assignment: CDR1 WSHSY and CDR2 SAAADI. V was trimmed by 2 bases and J by 0 bases, leaving 9 bases between them. CDR3 length equals 15 residues. The CDR3 loop reads CASSEGALSTDTQYF. The CDR3 DNA reads TGCGCCAGCAGTGAGGGGGCGCTAAGCACAGATACGCAGTATTTT.

V is TRBV15 and J is TRBJ1-2; tentative D call: TRBD1 (6 bases). CDR3 size: 15 residues. Trimming left V 3 bases short and J 4 bases short, with 15 bases between. The V gene's germline CDR1 is LNHNV and CDR2 YYDKDF (reference sequence). CDR3 sequence (DNA): TGTGCCACCAGCAGGGAACGGGACACCTCCTATGGCTACACCTTC. It translates to CATSRERDTSYGYTF.

Worth noting for this clonotype: It may be a read error: a sequence one base away is much more abundant. The chain recombines TRBV10-3 with TRBJ1-4; D is possibly TRBD1 (5 bases). Germline lookup yields CDR1 ENHRY and CDR2 SYGVKD. CDR3 size: 13 residues. CDR3 region: CAIQGGDNEQLFF. Here the CDR3 DNA reads TGTGCCATCCAGGGAGGAGACAATGAACAACTGTTTTTT.

This clonotype came up a few times. J is TRBJ2-5 and V is TRBV9; possible D gene TRBD2, 6 bases. Trimming left V 3 bases short and J 1 base short, with 10 bases between. Germline assignment: CDR1 SGDLS and CDR2 YYNGEE. The CDR3 is made up of 14 amino acids. The chain's CDR3 is CASSAPGLQETQYF. In DNA form, the CDR3 reads TGTGCCAGCAGCGCACCGGGACTCCAAGAGACCCAGTACTTC. Based on the CDR3 plus reference TRBV9 and TRBJ2-5, the full variable domain is DSGVTQTPKHLITATGQRVTLRCSPRSGDLSVYWYQQSLDQGLQFLIQYYNGEERAKGNILERFSAQQFPDLHSELNLSSLELGDSALYFCASSAPGLQETQYFGPGTRLLVL.

This clonotype occurred many times. The V and J genes are TRBV24-1 and TRBJ2-1; 8 bases agree with TRBD2. Germline V gene data show CDR1 as KGHDR and CDR2 as SFDVKD. Germline trimming cut 7 bases from V and 13 bases from J; bases unmatched to any gene: 8. This CDR3 is 12 amino acids long. The CDR3 reads CATSAPGTRQFF. DNA of the CDR3: TGTGCCACCAGCGCCCCCGGGACTAGACAGTTCTTC.

The gene calls are TRBV7-2 and TRBJ2-1; TRBD2 aligns across 9 bases. CDR3 size: 17 residues. The junction had 10 bases not matched to a gene; V was cut back by 3 bases and J by 4 bases. The V gene's germline CDR1 is SGHTA and CDR2 FQGNSA. CDR3 region: CASSFLSGLAHYNEQFF. CDR3 in DNA: TGTGCCAGCAGCTTCCTCTCGGGACTAGCCCATTACAATGAGCAGTTCTTC.

This chain uses TRBV24-1 with TRBJ2-1; 7 bases line up with TRBD1. This CDR3 is 16 amino acids long. Trimming cost V 5 bases and J 7 bases; bases outside gene matches: 13. Germline values: CDR1 KGHDR, CDR2 SFDVKD. CDR3 region: CATSGRTRGLGNEQFF. CDR3 DNA: TGTGCCACCAGTGGGCGTACGAGGGGGCTTGGGAATGAGCAGTTCTTC.

In its sample, this clonotype was seen a few times. The chain carries TRBV3-1 and TRBJ2-1; the D gene is possibly TRBD1 (6 bases). Germline V lookup: CDR1 LGHDT, CDR2 YNNKEL (reference sequence). The V end lost 0 bases, the J end lost 8 bases, and 17 bases lay between the germline ends. The CDR3 contains 16 residues. CDR3 sequence reads: CASSQEGDTRTDEQFF. DNA for the CDR3: TGTGCCAGCAGCCAAGAGGGGGACACTCGAACGGATGAGCAGTTCTTC.

This clonotype was detected a few times. The chain uses TRBV27 and TRBJ2-1, with 7 bases fitting TRBD2. The germline V gene encodes CDR1 MNHEY and CDR2 SMNVEV (reference sequence). The CDR3 extends over 14 amino acids. J was trimmed by 9 bases and V by 5 bases; bases with no gene match: 10. As DNA, the CDR3 is TGTGCCAGCAGTCCCCTGACTAGCAGCGGTGAGCAGTTCTTC. It encodes CASSPLTSSGEQFF.

V gene TRBV30 combines with J gene TRBJ1-2; D may be TRBD1 (6 bases). CDR3 size: 13 residues. Trimming pared 2 bases from V and 3 bases from J, leaving 10 bases between. The germline V gene encodes CDR1 GTSNPN and CDR2 SVGIG (reference sequence). The CDR3 reads CAWSRQAYYGYTF. The CDR3 nucleotides read TGTGCCTGGAGTAGACAGGCCTACTATGGCTACACCTTC.

V usage is TRBV28 and J usage is TRBJ2-3; 7 bases are a match to TRBD2. Trimming cost V 6 bases and J 5 bases; bases outside gene matches: 26. This CDR3 has 20 amino acids. Germline CDR1 reads MDHEN; CDR2 reads SYDVKM. The CDR3 protein is CASSPRAVGGRAISRDTQYF. The CDR3 DNA reads as TGTGCCAGCAGCCCCCGTGCGGTTGGCGGGAGAGCCATTTCCAGAGATACGCAGTATTTT.

The gene calls are TRBV7-9 and TRBJ2-5; no firm D call. Trimming pared 1 base from V and 7 bases from J, leaving 10 bases between. The CDR3 totals 13 residues. In germline, CDR1 is SEHNR, CDR2 FQNEAQ (reference sequence). The CDR3 sequence is CASSLVKSPTQYF. The CDR3 DNA sequence: TGTGCCAGCAGCTTAGTTAAATCCCCGACCCAGTACTTC.

The chain is built from TRBV29-1 and TRBJ2-2; 7 positions agree with TRBD2. J was trimmed by 0 bases and V by 3 bases; bases with no gene match: 4. The CDR3 is 15 amino acids. Germline-derived CDR1 and CDR2 are SQVTM and ANQGSEA. CDR3 sequence reads: CSVETSRPNTGELFF. The CDR3 coding sequence is TGCAGCGTTGAGACTAGCAGACCGAACACCGGGGAGCTGTTTTTT.

J is TRBJ2-1 and V is TRBV7-9, with a tentative D call TRBD1 (6 bases). The CDR3 contains 16 residues. CDR1 and CDR2 (germline): SEHNR, FQNEAQ (reference sequence). The germline V and J ends were trimmed by 5 bases and 7 bases, with 21 bases remaining between them. CDR3 sequence (DNA): TGTGCCAGCAGCCCCCGTGGGACAAAGGCGTGGAATGAGCAGTTCTTC. This gives the protein CASSPRGTKAWNEQFF.

This CDR3 reads CASSPTIGVTGREQYF. The CDR3 DNA follows: TGTGCCAGCAGTCCCACGATCGGGGTCACCGGACGCGAGCAGTACTTC. This chain links TRBV6-5 with TRBJ2-7; TRBD2 might be the D (5 bases). Per germline, CDR1 MNHEY and CDR2 SVGAGI. The CDR3 runs 16 residues. Trimming took 5 bases from V and 6 from J, leaving 23 bases between them.

This clonotype occurred many times. The V call is TRBV11-2, the J call TRBJ1-1; D not certain. V was clipped by 3 bases and J by 1 base, with 9 bases between them. The CDR3 consists of 14 residues. Per the germline V gene, CDR1 is SGHAT and CDR2 is FQNNGV. The CDR3 reads CASSFDYPNTEAFF. The CDR3 DNA follows: TGTGCCAGCAGCTTTGACTATCCGAACACTGAAGCTTTCTTT.

The table lists this clonotype with many counts. CDR3 amino acids: CASSPSGSGIWEYNEQFF. CDR3 DNA sequence: TGTGCCAGCAGCCCGTCGGGTAGCGGTATTTGGGAATACAATGAGCAGTTCTTC. This chain uses TRBV5-4 with TRBJ2-1; D might be TRBD2 (6 bases). Trimming cost V 4 bases and J 4 bases, with 24 bases left between them. This CDR3 contains 18 residues. In germline, CDR1 is SGHNT, CDR2 YYREEE (reference sequence).

This clonotype was recorded a few times. This chain links TRBV20-1 with TRBJ2-1; possibly TRBD1 for D (6 bases). The ends were cut back, 3 bases at V and 0 bases at J, with 18 bases in the middle. Germline CDR1 DFQATT, CDR2 SNEGSKA (reference sequence). This CDR3 comprises 17 residues. CDR3 in DNA: TGCAGTGCTAGTGGAACCCTTACAGGGAGCTCCTACAATGAGCAGTTCTTC. This sequence encodes CSASGTLTGSSYNEQFF.

The V gene is TRBV20-1, the J gene TRBJ2-1; TRBD2 aligns across 7 bases. Trimming took 2 bases from V and 3 from J; bases not matched to a gene: 10. Germline V gives CDR1 DFQATT, CDR2 SNEGSKA (reference sequence). CDR3 length: 16 amino acids. In DNA, the CDR3 is TGCAGTGCTAGAATTCGGGGCGGGAGAATCTACAATGAGCAGTTCTTC. Amino acid sequence: CSARIRGGRIYNEQFF.

This clonotype was seen repeatedly, ten times or more. This rearrangement joins TRBV10-2 to TRBJ2-1, with a weak D call TRBD1 (5 bases). The V and J ends lost 6 bases and 4 bases respectively, with 13 bases between them. CDR3 length: 14 amino acids. The V gene's germline CDR1 is WSHSY and CDR2 SAAADI. CDR3 sequence: CASRSGSDYNEQFF. CDR3 bases: TGCGCCAGCAGATCAGGGTCAGATTACAATGAGCAGTTCTTC.